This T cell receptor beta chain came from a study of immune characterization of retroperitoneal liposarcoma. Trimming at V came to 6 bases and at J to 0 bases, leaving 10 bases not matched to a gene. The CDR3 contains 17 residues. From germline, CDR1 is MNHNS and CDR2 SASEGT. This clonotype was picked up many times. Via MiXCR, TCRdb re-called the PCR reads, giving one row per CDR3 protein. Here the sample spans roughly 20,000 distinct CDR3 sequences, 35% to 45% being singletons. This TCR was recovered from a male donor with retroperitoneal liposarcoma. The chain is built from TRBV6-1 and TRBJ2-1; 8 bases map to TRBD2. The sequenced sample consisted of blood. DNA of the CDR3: TGTGCCAGCAGCTACGGGGGCGGGAGGAGCTCCTACAATGAGCAGTTCTTC. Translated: CASSYGGGRSSYNEQFF.